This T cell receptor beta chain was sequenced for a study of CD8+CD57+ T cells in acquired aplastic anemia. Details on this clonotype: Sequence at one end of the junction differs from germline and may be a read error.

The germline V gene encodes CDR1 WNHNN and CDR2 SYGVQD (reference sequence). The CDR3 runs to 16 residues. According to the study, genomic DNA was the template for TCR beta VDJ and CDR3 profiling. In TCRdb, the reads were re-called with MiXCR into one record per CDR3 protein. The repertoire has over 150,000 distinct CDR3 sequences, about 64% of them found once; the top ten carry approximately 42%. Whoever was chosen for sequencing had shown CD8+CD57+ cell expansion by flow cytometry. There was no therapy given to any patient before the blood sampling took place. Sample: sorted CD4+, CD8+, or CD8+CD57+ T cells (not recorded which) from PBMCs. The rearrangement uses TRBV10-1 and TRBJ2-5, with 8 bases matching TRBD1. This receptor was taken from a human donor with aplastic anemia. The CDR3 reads CASSERTGPNQEAQYF. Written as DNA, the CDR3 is TGCGCCAGCAGTGAACGGACAGGGCCGAACCAAGAGGCCCAGTACTTC.